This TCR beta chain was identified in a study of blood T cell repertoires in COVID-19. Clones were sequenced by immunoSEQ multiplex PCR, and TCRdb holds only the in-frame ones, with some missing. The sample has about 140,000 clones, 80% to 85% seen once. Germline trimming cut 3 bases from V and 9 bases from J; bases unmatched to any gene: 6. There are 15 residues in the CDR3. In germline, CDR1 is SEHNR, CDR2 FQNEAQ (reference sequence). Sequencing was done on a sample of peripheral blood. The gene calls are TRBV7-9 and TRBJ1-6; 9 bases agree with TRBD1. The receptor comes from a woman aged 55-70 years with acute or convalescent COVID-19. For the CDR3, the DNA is TGTGCCAGCAGCTTGGGGGACAGGGTTTTTTCACCCCTCCACTTT. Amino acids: CASSLGDRVFSPLHF. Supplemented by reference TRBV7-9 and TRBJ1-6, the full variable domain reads DTGVSQNPRHKITKRGQNVTFRCDPISEHNRLYWYRQTLGQGPEFLTYFQNEAQLEKSRLLSDRFSAERPKGSFSTLEIQRTEQGDSAMYLCASSLGDRVFSPLHFGNGTRLTVT.